This T cell receptor (beta chain) appears in the sequencing data of a study of blood T cell repertoires in COVID-19. This table comes from immunoSEQ multiplex PCR, and its TCRdb copy is limited to in-frame clones, with some not included. The data contain 150,000 to 200,000 clones, 65% to 90% of them singletons. Seattle patients were enrolled while actively infected and followed longitudinally. The CDR3 is made up of 15 amino acids. V was clipped by 5 bases and J by 7 bases; unmatched bases: 7. Germline CDR1 SNHLY, CDR2 FYNNEI. This TCR was recovered from a middle-aged woman with COVID-19, enrolled during active disease. Material: peripheral blood. V usage is TRBV2 and J usage is TRBJ1-6; 8 nucleotides align to TRBD1. DNA of the CDR3: TGTGCCAGCAGTCGAACCGGGACAGGCAATTCACCCCTCCACTTT. This translates into CASSRTGTGNSPLHF.